This T cell receptor (beta chain) was obtained from a study of cytomegalovirus exposure and HLA in healthy donors. Use of 60 Vbeta and 13 Jbeta primers characterized the PCR. Sequenced by immunoSEQ multiplex PCR; TCRdb stores in-frame clones only, minus some. In the table there are hundreds of thousands of clones, around 65% of which are singletons. The CDR3 runs 13 residues. CDR1 SGHRS and CDR2 YFSETQ come from the germline V gene. V lost 1 base and J lost 3; bases outside the gene matches: 0. This clone was picked up one time. Within the sample, other DNA sequences also encode this same CDR3. The sequenced sample consisted of PBMCs. V gene TRBV5-1 combines with J gene TRBJ1-2, with TRBD1 identical over 7 bases. The source of this sequence is a female donor in good health and CMV-seronegative. CDR3 sequence reads: CASSLTGDYGYTF. For the CDR3, the DNA is TGCGCCAGCAGCTTGACAGGGGACTATGGCTACACCTTC.